These T cell receptor beta chains were read from a single sample in a study of T cells in Graves' hyperthyroidism and ophthalmopathy. TCRdb redid the calling of the multiplex PCR reads with MiXCR, one entry per CDR3 protein. This sample has hundreds of thousands of distinct CDR3 sequences; about 20% occur once, and the top ten carry around a third. Sequencing was done on a sample of blood. These receptor sequences come from a man in his thirties or forties with Graves' ophthalmopathy. Each CDR3 is given with its conserved first and last residue. Each record gives: J gene, D gene, clone size, V gene, CDR3 protein, CDR3 DNA. A D gene is named only where the DNA matches it firmly. The size entry is marked missing in some rows and otherwise reads once, few, many or a size class.

J gene: TRBJ2-4
D gene: -
clone size: few
V gene: TRBV2
CDR3 protein: CASRATDSPRSIQYF
CDR3 DNA: TGTGCCAGCAGGGCCACGGACAGCCCGCGGAGCATTCAGTACTTC

J gene: TRBJ2-2
D gene: TRBD2
clone size: -
V gene: TRBV2
CDR3 protein: CASSGAGGYTGELFF
CDR3 DNA: TGTGCCAGCAGTGGAGCGGGGGGATACACCGGGGAGCTGTTTTTT

J gene: TRBJ2-1
D gene: TRBD1
clone size: -
V gene: TRBV13
CDR3 protein: CASSNPGQGLGNEQFF
CDR3 DNA: TGTGCCAGCAGCAACCCGGGACAGGGGTTAGGCAATGAGCAGTTCTTC

J gene: TRBJ2-1
D gene: -
clone size: -
V gene: TRBV12-3/TRBV12-4
CDR3 protein: CASKPASYNEQFF
CDR3 DNA: TGTGCCAGCAAGCCGGCTTCCTACAATGAGCAGTTCTTC

J gene: TRBJ1-4
D gene: -
clone size: -
V gene: TRBV30
CDR3 protein: CAWSQAGATNEKLFF
CDR3 DNA: TGTGCCTGGAGTCAGGCCGGTGCAACTAATGAAAAACTGTTTTTT

J gene: TRBJ2-4
D gene: -
clone size: many
V gene: TRBV7-2
CDR3 protein: CASSLDFWVGAKNIQYF
CDR3 DNA: TGTGCCAGCAGCTTAGACTTTTGGGTAGGGGCCAAAAACATTCAGTACTTC

J gene: TRBJ2-7
D gene: -
clone size: few
V gene: TRBV27
CDR3 protein: CASKGSMLSEQYF
CDR3 DNA: TGTGCCAGCAAGGGGAGTATGCTTTCCGAGCAGTACTTC

J gene: TRBJ2-5
D gene: -
clone size: few
V gene: TRBV6-2/TRBV6-3
CDR3 protein: CASSYPGHQETQYF
CDR3 DNA: TGTGCCAGCAGTTACCCGGGACACCAAGAGACCCAGTACTTC

J gene: TRBJ2-1
D gene: TRBD1
clone size: few
V gene: TRBV7-9
CDR3 protein: CASSYGTGGVGEQFF
CDR3 DNA: TGTGCCAGCAGCTACGGGACAGGGGGCGTCGGGGAGCAGTTCTTC

J gene: TRBJ2-7
D gene: -
clone size: -
V gene: TRBV27
CDR3 protein: CASGTYPYEQYF
CDR3 DNA: TGTGCCAGCGGGACATATCCCTACGAGCAGTACTTC

J gene: TRBJ1-1
D gene: -
clone size: -
V gene: TRBV7-2
CDR3 protein: CASRAKGITEAFF
CDR3 DNA: TGTGCCAGCAGGGCCAAGGGGATCACTGAAGCTTTCTTT

J gene: TRBJ1-6
D gene: -
clone size: -
V gene: TRBV9
CDR3 protein: CASSARQNNSPLHF
CDR3 DNA: TGTGCCAGCAGCGCACGACAGAATAATTCACCCCTCCACTTT

J gene: TRBJ1-6
D gene: TRBD1
clone size: few
V gene: TRBV20-1
CDR3 protein: CSARPRDRASPLHF
CDR3 DNA: TGCAGTGCTAGGCCACGGGACAGAGCCTCACCCCTCCACTTT

J gene: TRBJ2-1
D gene: TRBD2
clone size: -
V gene: TRBV20-1
CDR3 protein: CSARASGRWSNEQFF
CDR3 DNA: TGCAGTGCTAGAGCTAGCGGGAGGTGGAGCAATGAGCAGTTCTTC

J gene: TRBJ2-7
D gene: -
clone size: -
V gene: TRBV27
CDR3 protein: CASSSPYSGAYEQYF
CDR3 DNA: TGTGCCAGCAGTTCGCCCTATAGCGGTGCCTACGAGCAGTACTTC

J gene: TRBJ2-7
D gene: -
clone size: many
V gene: TRBV6-2/TRBV6-3
CDR3 protein: CASSYSEGRFYEQYF
CDR3 DNA: TGTGCCAGCAGTTACTCGGAGGGGAGGTTTTACGAGCAGTACTTC

J gene: TRBJ2-3
D gene: -
clone size: -
V gene: TRBV27
CDR3 protein: CASSLGPTQYF
CDR3 DNA: TGTGCCAGCAGTTTGGGGCCTACGCAGTATTTT

J gene: TRBJ2-3
D gene: TRBD1
clone size: few
V gene: TRBV6-6
CDR3 protein: CASSYVTGSDTQYF
CDR3 DNA: TGTGCCAGCAGTTACGTGACAGGGTCAGATACGCAGTATTTT

J gene: TRBJ2-7
D gene: -
clone size: many
V gene: TRBV5-1
CDR3 protein: CASSLAQAHGGQYF
CDR3 DNA: TGCGCCAGCAGCTTGGCACAGGCCCACGGGGGGCAGTACTTC

J gene: TRBJ2-3
D gene: TRBD2
clone size: few
V gene: TRBV7-2
CDR3 protein: CASSPGGAGGPTDTQYF
CDR3 DNA: TGTGCCAGCAGCCCTGGGGGCGCGGGAGGGCCCACAGATACGCAGTATTTT

J gene: TRBJ2-3
D gene: -
clone size: few
V gene: TRBV12-3/TRBV12-4
CDR3 protein: CASSFVPAGTDTQYF
CDR3 DNA: TGTGCCAGCAGTTTTGTCCCAGCGGGCACAGATACGCAGTATTTT

J gene: TRBJ1-2
D gene: -
clone size: -
V gene: TRBV20-1
CDR3 protein: CSAGPSRDTNYGYTF
CDR3 DNA: TGCAGTGCTGGCCCCTCTAGGGATACTAACTATGGCTACACCTTC

J gene: TRBJ1-1
D gene: -
clone size: -
V gene: TRBV6-1
CDR3 protein: CASSEFTEVGTEAFF
CDR3 DNA: TGTGCCAGCAGTGAATTTACCGAGGTGGGCACTGAAGCTTTCTTT

J gene: TRBJ2-7
D gene: TRBD2
clone size: many
V gene: TRBV20-1
CDR3 protein: CSASVGTRAGSEQYF
CDR3 DNA: TGCAGTGCTAGTGTGGGGACTAGGGCAGGCAGCGAGCAGTACTTC

J gene: TRBJ1-4
D gene: TRBD1
clone size: -
V gene: TRBV5-1
CDR3 protein: CASSWTGTGRNEKLFF
CDR3 DNA: TGCGCCAGCAGCTGGACCGGGACAGGGAGGAATGAAAAACTGTTTTTT

J gene: TRBJ1-1
D gene: -
clone size: few
V gene: TRBV19
CDR3 protein: CASSTTGIDTEAFF
CDR3 DNA: TGTGCCAGTAGTACTACAGGGATCGACACTGAAGCTTTCTTT

J gene: TRBJ1-5
D gene: -
clone size: many
V gene: TRBV7-2
CDR3 protein: CASSLRRGDSNQPQHF
CDR3 DNA: TGTGCCAGCAGCTTACGGCGCGGAGATAGCAATCAGCCCCAGCATTTT

J gene: TRBJ1-2
D gene: TRBD1
clone size: -
V gene: TRBV7-9
CDR3 protein: CASSSGVQGADYGYTF
CDR3 DNA: TGTGCCAGCAGCTCCGGGGTCCAGGGGGCTGACTATGGCTACACCTTC

J gene: TRBJ2-3
D gene: -
clone size: -
V gene: TRBV7-2
CDR3 protein: CASSLDSLTDTQYF
CDR3 DNA: TGTGCCAGCAGCTTAGACAGCCTCACAGATACGCAGTATTTT

J gene: TRBJ2-7
D gene: -
clone size: -
V gene: TRBV11-2
CDR3 protein: CASSFADNYEQYF
CDR3 DNA: TGTGCCAGCAGCTTCGCCGATAACTACGAGCAGTACTTC

J gene: TRBJ2-7
D gene: -
clone size: few
V gene: TRBV12-3/TRBV12-4
CDR3 protein: CASSSGAIYEQYF
CDR3 DNA: TGTGCCAGCAGTTCTGGAGCGATCTACGAGCAGTACTTC

J gene: TRBJ2-5
D gene: -
clone size: -
V gene: TRBV7-3
CDR3 protein: CASSPSQGFLQETQYF
CDR3 DNA: TGTGCCAGCAGCCCCTCCCAGGGCTTTCTTCAAGAGACCCAGTACTTC

J gene: TRBJ1-2
D gene: -
clone size: few
V gene: TRBV2
CDR3 protein: CASSPLALNYGYTF
CDR3 DNA: TGTGCCAGCAGTCCTCTCGCACTGAACTATGGCTACACCTTC

J gene: TRBJ2-1
D gene: TRBD1
clone size: -
V gene: TRBV7-2
CDR3 protein: CASSLDLGRGHNERFF
CDR3 DNA: TGTGCCAGCAGCTTAGATCTTGGCAGGGGGCACAATGAGCGGTTCTTC

J gene: TRBJ1-2
D gene: -
clone size: -
V gene: TRBV10-2
CDR3 protein: CASSDAGPPYGYTF
CDR3 DNA: TGCGCCAGCAGTGACGCAGGGCCCCCCTATGGCTACACCTTC

J gene: TRBJ2-3
D gene: -
clone size: many
V gene: TRBV28
CDR3 protein: CASSLNGYRDTQYF
CDR3 DNA: TGTGCCAGCAGTTTGAACGGGTACAGAGATACGCAGTATTTT

J gene: TRBJ1-5
D gene: TRBD1
clone size: few
V gene: TRBV20-1
CDR3 protein: CSARGTQGDQPQHF
CDR3 DNA: TGCAGTGCTAGAGGGACACAGGGGGATCAGCCCCAGCATTTT

J gene: TRBJ2-3
D gene: TRBD2
clone size: many
V gene: TRBV3-1
CDR3 protein: CASSPTGAGGMYTQYF
CDR3 DNA: TGTGCCAGCAGTCCCACCGGAGCGGGAGGGATGTATACGCAGTATTTT

J gene: TRBJ2-1
D gene: TRBD2
clone size: -
V gene: TRBV19
CDR3 protein: CASLAGGDGYNEQFF
CDR3 DNA: TGTGCCAGCTTAGCGGGAGGGGATGGCTACAATGAGCAGTTCTTC

J gene: TRBJ2-7
D gene: -
clone size: -
V gene: TRBV5-6
CDR3 protein: CASSLRVHEQYF
CDR3 DNA: TGTGCCAGCAGCTTGAGGGTACACGAGCAGTACTTC

J gene: TRBJ2-7
D gene: -
clone size: few
V gene: TRBV27
CDR3 protein: CASSSPSTYEQYF
CDR3 DNA: TGTGCCAGCAGTTCTCCCAGTACTTACGAGCAGTACTTC

J gene: TRBJ1-4
D gene: -
clone size: many
V gene: TRBV28
CDR3 protein: CASSLSDTGSEKLFF
CDR3 DNA: TGTGCCAGCAGTTTATCAGATACGGGAAGTGAAAAACTGTTTTTT

J gene: TRBJ2-7
D gene: -
clone size: -
V gene: TRBV28
CDR3 protein: CASSFGQSGQYF
CDR3 DNA: TGTGCCAGCAGTTTCGGACAGTCTGGGCAGTACTTC

J gene: TRBJ1-6
D gene: -
clone size: few
V gene: TRBV6-1
CDR3 protein: CASSELGRGISPLHF
CDR3 DNA: TGTGCCAGCAGTGAATTGGGTCGGGGGATTTCACCCCTCCACTTT